Listed below are T cell receptor beta chains from one sample, sequenced in a study of blood T cell repertoires in COVID-19. Assay: immunoSEQ multiplex PCR; the TCRdb copy retains only in-frame clones and omits some. The table has 400,000 to 550,000 clones, around 90% seen once. Sequencing was done on a sample of PBMCs or T cells enriched from blood (not recorded which). These receptors all stem from a woman under 30 with acute COVID-19. Both conserved end residues are part of each CDR3. The D gene is left open where the match is weak. Clone size, where shown, is once, few, many, or a class for clones that have expanded.

cdr3_nt | cdr3_aa | j_call | clone_size | d_call | v_call
TGTGCCTGGAGGGGCCCGATCCACGAGCAGTACTTC | CAWRGPIHEQYF | TRBJ2-7 | . | . | TRBV30
TGTGCCAGCAGCGTCCAGGGGGACACTGAAGCTTTCTTT | CASSVQGDTEAFF | TRBJ1-1 | . | TRBD1 | TRBV9
TGTGCCAGCAGTGTGGAGGGCGGGAAGTACTTC | CASSVEGGKYF | TRBJ2-7 | once | . | TRBV28
TGTGCCAGCAGCCCAGACACTTTCTACGAGCAGTACTTC | CASSPDTFYEQYF | TRBJ2-7 | . | . | TRBV11-2
TGCGCCAGCAGCCTCAGGACTAGCGGGAGATCCACCGGGGAGCTGTTTTTT | CASSLRTSGRSTGELFF | TRBJ2-2 | . | TRBD2 | TRBV5-1
TGTGCCAGCAGTCCGAGCCTTGAGACCCAGTACTTC | CASSPSLETQYF | TRBJ2-5 | . | . | TRBV25-1
TGTGCCAGCTCACTAGGCAGGGGTAGCAATCAGCCCCAGCATTTT | CASSLGRGSNQPQHF | TRBJ1-5 | . | . | TRBV18
TGTGCCAGCAGCCCCGGGTCGAGACCGGAGACCCAGTACTTC | CASSPGSRPETQYF | TRBJ2-5 | . | . | TRBV7-2
TGTGCCAGCAGCCAAGAATCAGGACTAGCAGTAGTCTTC | CASSQESGLAVVF | TRBJ2-1 | . | TRBD2 | TRBV3-1/TRBV3-2
TGTGCCAGCAGTTTATCTTCGTTCGGACAGGGAAGCAACGAGCAGTACTTC | CASSLSSFGQGSNEQYF | TRBJ2-7 | . | TRBD1 | TRBV28
TGCGCCAGCAGCCAAGTTGGGCAGGGGGCCAACGAGCAGTACTTC | CASSQVGQGANEQYF | TRBJ2-7 | . | TRBD1 | TRBV4-3
TGTGCCAGCTCTCGGGGTAGCAATCAGCCCCAGCATTTT | CASSRGSNQPQHF | TRBJ1-5 | . | . | TRBV2
TGTGCCACCAGCAGAGTCGGACAGGGCTATGGCTACACCTTC | CATSRVGQGYGYTF | TRBJ1-2 | . | TRBD1 | TRBV15
TGTGCCACCAGCGCCCGGACTAGCGGGAGAGGGGAGCTGTTTTTT | CATSARTSGRGELFF | TRBJ2-2 | . | TRBD2 | TRBV15
TGTGCCAGCAGCTTAGGGGTCTCCTATAATTCACCCCTCCACTTT | CASSLGVSYNSPLHF | TRBJ1-6 | . | . | TRBV5-6
TGTGCCAGCAGTGTTTCCGACAGTCAGCCCCAGCATTTT | CASSVSDSQPQHF | TRBJ1-5 | . | . | TRBV2
TGTGCCAGCAGCCAAGACAGGGATTTTTACGAGCAGTACTTC | CASSQDRDFYEQYF | TRBJ2-7 | . | . | TRBV3-1/TRBV3-2
TGTGCCAGCAGCCCGACAGGGGCCTACACTGAAGCTTTCTTT | CASSPTGAYTEAFF | TRBJ1-1 | . | TRBD1 | TRBV14
TGTGCCAGCAGTTCAAGGGGATCATATGGCTACACCTTC | CASSSRGSYGYTF | TRBJ1-2 | . | . | TRBV12-3/TRBV12-4
TGTGCAAGTCGCTGGAGGACAGGGGAAGTCAAAAACATTCAGTACTTC | CASRWRTGEVKNIQYF | TRBJ2-4 | . | . | TRBV12-2
TGTGCCAGCAGTATCCTGGGACAGGGGAGAAGCCACGAGCAGTACTTC | CASSILGQGRSHEQYF | TRBJ2-7 | few | TRBD1 | TRBV28
TGTGCCAGCAGTTTTTACAGACAGGGGGTTAACAATGAGCAGTTCTTC | CASSFYRQGVNNEQFF | TRBJ2-1 | . | TRBD1 | TRBV28
TGTGCCAGCAGCTTAGATCTTAAGCTAATAGAGACCCAGTACTTC | CASSLDLKLIETQYF | TRBJ2-5 | once | . | TRBV11-2
TGTGCCAGTACTCGGACTAGCGGGAGAGGGAATGAGCAGTTCTTC | CASTRTSGRGNEQFF | TRBJ2-1 | . | TRBD2 | TRBV19
TGCGCCAGCAGCCAAGGACAGGGGAATAACGAGCAGTACTTC | CASSQGQGNNEQYF | TRBJ2-7 | . | TRBD1 | TRBV4-1
TGTGCCAGCAGTTTACCTCCCCCGGGACTAGCGGGACCTACAAATACGCAGTATTTT | CASSLPPPGLAGPTNTQYF | TRBJ2-3 | once | TRBD2 | TRBV28
TGTGCCAGCAGCCAGGACAGGGACACTGAAGCTTTCTTT | CASSQDRDTEAFF | TRBJ1-1 | . | TRBD1 | TRBV5-5
TGTGCCAGCAGCTGGGGGGGTGAAGAGACCCAGTACTTC | CASSWGGEETQYF | TRBJ2-5 | . | TRBD2 | TRBV7-8
TGCGCCAGTCATCCGGGACAGGGGGCAGAGGAAGATGGCTACACCTTC | CASHPGQGAEEDGYTF | TRBJ1-2 | once | TRBD1 | TRBV5-1
TGTGCCAGCAGGCGGGCCCCGGGACAGATTTTTTATAATTCACCCCTCCACTTT | CASRRAPGQIFYNSPLHF | TRBJ1-6 | few | TRBD1 | TRBV27
TGTGCCAGCAGCGGATCGACAGGGAACACTGAAGCTTTCTTT | CASSGSTGNTEAFF | TRBJ1-1 | . | . | TRBV27
TGTGCCAGCAGTGAGAACAGTCATAATTCACCCCTCCACTTT | CASSENSHNSPLHF | TRBJ1-6 | . | . | TRBV6-1
TGTGCCAGCAGCACCAGGGTGGCCCTCCACTTT | CASSTRVALHF | TRBJ1-6 | . | . | TRBV7-2
TGTGCCATCCCTCACCGAGCCAGCGGGGGTACGAACACCGGGGAGCTGTTTTTT | CAIPHRASGGTNTGELFF | TRBJ2-2 | once | TRBD2 | TRBV18
TGTGCCAGCAGCTCCTCCCACGGACAGGGAAAATACGAGCAGTACTTC | CASSSSHGQGKYEQYF | TRBJ2-7 | . | TRBD1 | TRBV7-3
TGTGCCAGCAGTTCGGGCCAGCGGGGTTACGAGCAGTACTTC | CASSSGQRGYEQYF | TRBJ2-7 | . | TRBD2 | TRBV6-5
TGTGCCAGCACCCGGACTGAAGCCTACGAGCAGTACTTC | CASTRTEAYEQYF | TRBJ2-7 | . | . | TRBV7-2
TGTGCCAGCAGCTCGCTAGGACAGGGACGCACAGATACGCAGTATTTT | CASSSLGQGRTDTQYF | TRBJ2-3 | . | TRBD1 | TRBV7-9
TGCGCCAGCATCCAGGACAGGCGGGATGAAAAACTGTTTTTT | CASIQDRRDEKLFF | TRBJ1-4 | . | TRBD1 | TRBV5-1
TGTGCCAGCAGCTTGTCGGAACAGGGGTGGATGAACACTGAAGCTTTCTTT | CASSLSEQGWMNTEAFF | TRBJ1-1 | . | TRBD1 | TRBV5-8
TGTGCCAGCTCACCCTCGGGAGATACGCAGTATTTT | CASSPSGDTQYF | TRBJ2-3 | . | . | TRBV18
TGTGCCAGCAGTGAATATTTTGGGACAGGTTTAGAGGAGCAGTACTTC | CASSEYFGTGLEEQYF | TRBJ2-7 | . | TRBD1 | TRBV6-4
TGTGCCAGTAGCAACCGGGGTGCACAGGGGATGATTCAGCCCCAGCATTTT | CASSNRGAQGMIQPQHF | TRBJ1-5 | few | TRBD1 | TRBV19
TGTGCCAGCAGTGAAACGGACAGGCAGCCCCAGCATTTT | CASSETDRQPQHF | TRBJ1-5 | few | TRBD1 | TRBV6-1
TGTGCCATCGGACAGGGAGACTATGGCTACACCTTC | CAIGQGDYGYTF | TRBJ1-2 | . | TRBD1 | TRBV10-3
TGTGCCAGCACCCTAGGCCTCTCTGGAAACACCATATATTTT | CASTLGLSGNTIYF | TRBJ1-3 | many | . | TRBV5-4
TGCAGCGTTGCCAGGGGATTTTTTGGCACAGATACGCAGTATTTT | CSVARGFFGTDTQYF | TRBJ2-3 | once | . | TRBV29-1
TGTGCCATCAGTGAGTCGACGCGGGGTTATGGCTACACCTTC | CAISESTRGYGYTF | TRBJ1-2 | . | . | TRBV10-3
TGTGCCAGCAGTGATCAGCGCGGTAATAGCTACGAGCAGTACTTC | CASSDQRGNSYEQYF | TRBJ2-7 | . | . | TRBV2
TGTGCCAGCAGTTACGGGACAGGGGTAGAGCCCCAGCATTTT | CASSYGTGVEPQHF | TRBJ1-5 | . | TRBD1 | TRBV6-2/TRBV6-3